This is a list of T cell receptor beta chains from one sample in a study of blood T cell repertoires in COVID-19. Assay used: immunoSEQ multiplex PCR; TCRdb lists only in-frame clones, some missing. The data show 250,000 or so clones, 91% seen once. Sequencing used PBMCs or T cells enriched from blood (not recorded which). The receptors shown here come from a human donor in a cohort exposed to, infected with or recovered from COVID-19 (not recorded which). The donor label of this sample is uncertain. CDR3s include the opening cysteine and the closing phenylalanine or tryptophan. The D gene is left open where the match is weak. Rows may omit the clone size; those that give it use once, few, many or a size class.

d_call j_call clone_size v_call cdr3_aa cdr3_nt
NA TRBJ1-5 NA TRBV9 CASSPRGIRGQPQHF TGTGCCAGCAGCCCGAGGGGGATTAGGGGCCAGCCCCAGCATTTT
NA TRBJ2-5 NA TRBV5-1 CASSPGRAGTQYF TGCGCCAGCAGCCCAGGCAGGGCCGGGACCCAGTACTTC
NA TRBJ2-3 NA TRBV9 CASSPWGRGKGTQYF TGTGCCAGCAGCCCTTGGGGACGGGGGAAAGGTACGCAGTATTTT
NA TRBJ2-3 NA TRBV20-1 CSAPTGQTQYF TGCAGTGCTCCCACGGGACAAACGCAGTATTTT
NA TRBJ1-1 NA TRBV2 CASQTGRTENTEAFF TGTGCCTCACAAACCGGGCGGACAGAGAACACTGAAGCTTTCTTT
NA TRBJ2-7 NA TRBV5-1 CASSLGPGAYEQYF TGCGCCAGCAGCTTGGGGCCAGGGGCCTACGAGCAGTACTTC
NA TRBJ1-1 NA TRBV29-1 CSAFRGSRNTEAFF TGCAGCGCCTTCCGGGGAAGCCGGAACACTGAAGCTTTCTTT
NA TRBJ2-5 NA TRBV6-5 CASSLVWESETQYF TGTGCCAGCAGTTTGGTGTGGGAGTCGGAGACCCAGTACTTC
NA TRBJ2-2 NA TRBV4-3 CASSQPQRTGELFF TGCGCCAGCAGCCAACCCCAGAGGACCGGGGAGCTGTTTTTT
TRBD2 TRBJ2-5 NA TRBV19 CASSISGGETQYF TGTGCCAGTAGTATCTCGGGGGGAGAGACCCAGTACTTC
TRBD1 TRBJ1-2 few TRBV6-5 CASTRRTGNGYTF TGTGCCAGCACCCGTAGGACAGGGAATGGCTACACCTTC
NA TRBJ1-4 NA TRBV4-1 CASSRPGGRSNEKLFF TGCGCCAGCAGCCGCCCCGGGGGACGGTCTAATGAAAAACTGTTTTTT
NA TRBJ2-2 NA TRBV7-3 CASSFGPGAGELFF TGTGCCAGCAGCTTCGGACCCGGGGCCGGGGAGCTGTTTTTT
TRBD1 TRBJ1-2 NA TRBV15 CATSRDRTGVDGYTF TGTGCCACCAGCAGAGATAGGACAGGGGTGGATGGCTACACCTTC
TRBD1 TRBJ1-1 NA TRBV2 CAIGQGLNTEAFF TGTGCCATAGGACAGGGTCTGAACACTGAAGCTTTCTTT
NA TRBJ1-1 NA TRBV19 CASSIRGGDTEAFF TGTGCCAGTAGTATTAGGGGTGGGGACACTGAAGCTTTCTTT
TRBD2 TRBJ2-1 NA TRBV20-1 CSASAGGAPNEQFF TGCAGTGCTAGTGCCGGGGGGGCCCCCAATGAGCAGTTCTTC
NA TRBJ1-1 NA TRBV4-1 CASSQSTRGILTEAFF TGCGCCAGCAGCCAGAGTACTAGGGGGATCCTCACTGAAGCTTTCTTT
NA TRBJ1-5 NA TRBV5-1 CASSLGAGNQPQHF TGCGCCAGCAGCTTGGGAGCGGGCAATCAGCCCCAGCATTTT
TRBD1 TRBJ2-7 NA TRBV30 CAWVTGGTYEQYF TGTGCCTGGGTTACAGGGGGAACCTACGAGCAGTACTTC
TRBD1 TRBJ1-3 NA TRBV2 CASSRDRVSGNTIYF TGTGCCAGCAGCCGGGACAGGGTCTCTGGAAACACCATATATTTT
NA TRBJ1-5 NA TRBV15 CATSRDQAVLPNQPQHF TGTGCCACCAGCAGAGATCAGGCTGTCCTCCCGAATCAGCCCCAGCATTTT
TRBD2 TRBJ2-2 few TRBV3-1/TRBV3-2 CASSQDGLAGVGGELFF TGTGCCAGCAGCCAAGATGGACTAGCAGGTGTGGGCGGGGAGCTGTTTTTT
NA TRBJ1-6 NA TRBV5-4 CASSPRGQRLNSPLHF TGTGCCAGCAGCCCCCGTGGACAGCGACTTAATTCACCCCTCCACTTT
NA TRBJ1-1 NA TRBV25-1 CASSALQVNTEAFF TGTGCCAGCAGTGCTCTCCAGGTGAACACTGAAGCTTTCTTT
NA TRBJ2-1 NA TRBV9 CASSPRRNNEQFF TGTGCCAGCAGCCCCCGCAGGAACAATGAGCAGTTCTTC
TRBD2 TRBJ2-5 NA TRBV5-1 CASTRREDQETQYF TGCGCCAGCACCCGACGGGAGGACCAAGAGACCCAGTACTTC
NA TRBJ1-2 NA TRBV29-1 CSVEQGQANYGYTF TGCAGCGTTGAACAGGGGCAAGCTAACTATGGCTACACCTTC
NA TRBJ1-1 NA TRBV11-2 CASSSRRQAPNTEAFF TGTGCCAGCAGCTCCCGCAGACAGGCGCCGAACACTGAAGCTTTCTTT
NA TRBJ2-2 NA TRBV9 CASSVELLNTGELFF TGTGCCAGCAGCGTGGAACTACTGAACACCGGGGAGCTGTTTTTT
TRBD2 TRBJ2-7 NA TRBV4-2 CASSQEEAGAVYEQYF TGTGCCAGCAGCCAAGAGGAAGCGGGGGCCGTATACGAGCAGTACTTC
TRBD2 TRBJ2-7 NA TRBV11-2 CASSLWEGTYEQYF TGTGCCAGCAGCTTATGGGAGGGAACCTACGAGCAGTACTTC
NA TRBJ2-5 once TRBV5-1 CASSLEVGLAQETQYF TGCGCCAGCAGCTTGGAAGTGGGCCTAGCTCAAGAGACCCAGTACTTC
TRBD1 TRBJ2-4 NA TRBV19 CASSIFSDRAEPKNIQYF TGTGCCAGTAGTATATTCTCCGACAGGGCTGAACCCAAAAACATTCAGTACTTC
TRBD2 TRBJ2-3 NA TRBV19 CASSPPGGTQYF TGTGCCAGTAGCCCTCCGGGGGGTACGCAGTATTTT
TRBD2 TRBJ2-7 NA TRBV27 CASSLSLAAYEQYF TGTGCCAGCAGTTTGAGTCTAGCGGCTTACGAGCAGTACTTC
NA TRBJ2-1 NA TRBV9 CASSAQGNEQFF TGTGCCAGCAGCGCACAGGGCAATGAGCAGTTCTTC
NA TRBJ1-2 NA TRBV29-1 CSADVWNKGSYGYTF TGCAGCGCCGACGTTTGGAACAAGGGGTCCTATGGCTACACCTTC
TRBD1 TRBJ2-7 NA TRBV7-2 CASSWYRGYEQYF TGTGCCAGCAGCTGGTACAGGGGGTACGAGCAGTACTTC
NA TRBJ2-7 NA TRBV3-1/TRBV3-2 CASTPGRGLLSYEQYF TGTGCCAGCACCCCGGGCCGGGGACTTCTCTCCTACGAGCAGTACTTC